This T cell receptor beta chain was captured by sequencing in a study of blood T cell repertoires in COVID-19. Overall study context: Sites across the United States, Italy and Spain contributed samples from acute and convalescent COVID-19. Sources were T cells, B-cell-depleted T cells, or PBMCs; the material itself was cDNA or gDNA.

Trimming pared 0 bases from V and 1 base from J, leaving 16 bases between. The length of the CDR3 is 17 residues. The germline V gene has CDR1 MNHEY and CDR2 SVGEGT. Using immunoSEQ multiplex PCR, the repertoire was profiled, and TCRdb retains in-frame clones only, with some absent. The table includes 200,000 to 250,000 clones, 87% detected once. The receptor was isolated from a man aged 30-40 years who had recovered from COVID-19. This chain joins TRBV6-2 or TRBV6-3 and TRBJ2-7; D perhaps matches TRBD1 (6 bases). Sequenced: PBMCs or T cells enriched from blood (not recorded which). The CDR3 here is CASSYSGRQEPSYEQYF. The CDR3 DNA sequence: TGTGCCAGCAGTTACTCAGGGCGACAGGAACCTTCCTACGAGCAGTACTTC.